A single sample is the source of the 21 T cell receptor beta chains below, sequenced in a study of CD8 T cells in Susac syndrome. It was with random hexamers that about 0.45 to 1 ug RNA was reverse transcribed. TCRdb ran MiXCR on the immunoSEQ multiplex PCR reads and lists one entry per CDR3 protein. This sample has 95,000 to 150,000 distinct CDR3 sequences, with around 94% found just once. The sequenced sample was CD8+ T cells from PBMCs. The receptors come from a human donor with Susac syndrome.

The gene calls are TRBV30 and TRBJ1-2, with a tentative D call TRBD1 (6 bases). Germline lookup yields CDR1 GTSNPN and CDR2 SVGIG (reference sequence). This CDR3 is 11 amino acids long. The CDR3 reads CATGAVYGYTF. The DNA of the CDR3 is TGTGCTACGGGGGCGGTCTATGGCTACACCTTC.

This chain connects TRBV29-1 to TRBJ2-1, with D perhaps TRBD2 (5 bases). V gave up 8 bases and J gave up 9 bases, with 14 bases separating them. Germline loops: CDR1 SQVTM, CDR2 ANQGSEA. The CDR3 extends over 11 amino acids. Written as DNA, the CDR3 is TGCAGCTTCCCTTTAAGCGGTGAGCAGTTCTTC. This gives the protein CSFPLSGEQFF.

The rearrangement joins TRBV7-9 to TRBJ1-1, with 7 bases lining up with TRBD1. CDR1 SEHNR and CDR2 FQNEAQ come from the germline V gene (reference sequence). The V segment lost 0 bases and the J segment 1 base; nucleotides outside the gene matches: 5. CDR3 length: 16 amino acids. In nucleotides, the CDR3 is TGTGCCAGCAGCTTAGCGGCAGGGGGTAGGAACACTGAAGCTTTCTTT. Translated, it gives CASSLAAGGRNTEAFF. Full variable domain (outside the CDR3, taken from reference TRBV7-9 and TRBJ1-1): DTGVSQNPRHKITKRGQNVTFRCDPISEHNRLYWYRQTLGQGPEFLTYFQNEAQLEKSRLLSDRFSAERPKGSFSTLEIQRTEQGDSAMYLCASSLAAGGRNTEAFFGQGTRLTVV.

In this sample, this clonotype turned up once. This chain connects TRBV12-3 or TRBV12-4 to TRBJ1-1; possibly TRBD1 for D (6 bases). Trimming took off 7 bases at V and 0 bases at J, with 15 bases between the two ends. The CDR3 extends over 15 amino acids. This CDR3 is CASTLGGHLNTEAFF. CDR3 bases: TGTGCCAGCACCCTCGGGGGACATTTGAACACTGAAGCTTTCTTT.

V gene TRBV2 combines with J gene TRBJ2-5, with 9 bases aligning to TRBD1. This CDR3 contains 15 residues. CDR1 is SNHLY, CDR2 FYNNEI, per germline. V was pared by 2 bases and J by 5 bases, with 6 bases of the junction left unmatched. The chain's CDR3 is CASSEPRTGDETQYF. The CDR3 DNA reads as TGTGCCAGCAGTGAACCCCGGACAGGGGATGAGACCCAGTACTTC.

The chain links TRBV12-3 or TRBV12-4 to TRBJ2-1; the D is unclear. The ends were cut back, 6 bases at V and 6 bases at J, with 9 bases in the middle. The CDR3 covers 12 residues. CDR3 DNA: TGTGCCAGCAGCCCTATTCGCAATGAGCAGTTCTTC. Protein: CASSPIRNEQFF.

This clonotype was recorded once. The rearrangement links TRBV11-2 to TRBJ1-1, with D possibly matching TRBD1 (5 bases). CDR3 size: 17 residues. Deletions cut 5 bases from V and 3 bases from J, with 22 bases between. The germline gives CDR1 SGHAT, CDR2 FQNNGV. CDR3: CASSHTLRQIRDTEAFF. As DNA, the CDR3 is TGTGCCAGCAGCCATACCCTTAGACAAATCAGGGACACTGAAGCTTTCTTT.

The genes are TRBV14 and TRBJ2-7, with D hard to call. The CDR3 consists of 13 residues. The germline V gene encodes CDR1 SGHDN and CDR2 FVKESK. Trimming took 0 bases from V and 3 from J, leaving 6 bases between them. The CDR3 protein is CASSQEGHYEQYF. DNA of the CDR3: TGTGCCAGCAGCCAAGAAGGGCACTACGAGCAGTACTTC.

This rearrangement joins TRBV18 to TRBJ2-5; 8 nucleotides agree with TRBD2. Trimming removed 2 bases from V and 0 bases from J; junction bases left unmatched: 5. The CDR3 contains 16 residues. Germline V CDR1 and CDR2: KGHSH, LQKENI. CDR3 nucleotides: TGTGCCAGCTCACCATCTTTTAGCGGGGACCAAGAGACCCAGTACTTC. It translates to CASSPSFSGDQETQYF.

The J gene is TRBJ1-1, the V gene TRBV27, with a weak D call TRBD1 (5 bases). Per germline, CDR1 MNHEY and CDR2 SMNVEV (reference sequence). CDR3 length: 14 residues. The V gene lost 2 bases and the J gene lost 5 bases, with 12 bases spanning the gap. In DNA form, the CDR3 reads TGTGCCAGCAGTTTACGAGGGGAAGTTACTGAAGCTTTCTTT. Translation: CASSLRGEVTEAFF.

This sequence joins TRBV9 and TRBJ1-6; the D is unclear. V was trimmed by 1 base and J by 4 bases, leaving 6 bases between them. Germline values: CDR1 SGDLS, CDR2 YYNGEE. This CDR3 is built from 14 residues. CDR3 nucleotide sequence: TGTGCCAGCAGCGTATCCGGATATAATTCACCCCTCCACTTT. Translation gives CASSVSGYNSPLHF.

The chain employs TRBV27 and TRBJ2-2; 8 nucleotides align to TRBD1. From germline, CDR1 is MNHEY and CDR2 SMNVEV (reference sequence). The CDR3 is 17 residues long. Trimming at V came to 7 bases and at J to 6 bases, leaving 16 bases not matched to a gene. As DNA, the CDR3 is TGTGCCAGCAACCCCGCAGGGGGCGGGCTGGCCTCCGGGGAGCTGTTTTTT. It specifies CASNPAGGGLASGELFF.

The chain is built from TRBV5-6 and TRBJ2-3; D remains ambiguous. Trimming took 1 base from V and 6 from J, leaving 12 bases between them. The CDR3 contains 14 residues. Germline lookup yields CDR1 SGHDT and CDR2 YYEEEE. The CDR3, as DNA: TGTGCCAGCAGCTTGCTTCAAGTCGTGGATACGCAGTATTTT. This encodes CASSLLQVVDTQYF.

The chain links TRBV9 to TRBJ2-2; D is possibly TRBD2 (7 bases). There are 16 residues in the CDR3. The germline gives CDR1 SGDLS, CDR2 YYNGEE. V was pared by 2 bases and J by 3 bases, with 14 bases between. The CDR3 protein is CASSVRGGLYTGELFF. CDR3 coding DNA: TGTGCCAGCAGCGTGAGGGGGGGACTTTACACCGGGGAGCTGTTTTTT.

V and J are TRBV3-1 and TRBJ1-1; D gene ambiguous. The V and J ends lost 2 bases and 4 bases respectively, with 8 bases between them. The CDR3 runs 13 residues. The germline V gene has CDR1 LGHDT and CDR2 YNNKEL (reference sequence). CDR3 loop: CASSQSESTEAFF. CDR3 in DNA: TGTGCCAGCAGCCAATCGGAGTCCACTGAAGCTTTCTTT.

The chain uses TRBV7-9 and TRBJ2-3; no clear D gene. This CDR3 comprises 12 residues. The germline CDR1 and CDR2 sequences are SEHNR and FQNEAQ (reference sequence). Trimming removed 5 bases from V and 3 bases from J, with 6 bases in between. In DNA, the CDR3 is TGTGCCAGCAGCAGAGCAACAGATACGCAGTATTTT. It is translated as CASSRATDTQYF.

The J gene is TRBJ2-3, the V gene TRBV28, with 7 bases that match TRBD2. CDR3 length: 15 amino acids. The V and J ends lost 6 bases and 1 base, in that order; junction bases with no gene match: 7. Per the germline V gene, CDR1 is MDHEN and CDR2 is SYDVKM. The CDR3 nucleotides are TGTGCCAGCAGACACTGGGGGGGTTGCACAGATACGCAGTATTTT. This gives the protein CASRHWGGCTDTQYF.

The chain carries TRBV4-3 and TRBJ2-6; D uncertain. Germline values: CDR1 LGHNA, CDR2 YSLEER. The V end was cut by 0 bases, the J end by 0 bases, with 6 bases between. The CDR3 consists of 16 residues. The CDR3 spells CASSQDSSSGANVLTF. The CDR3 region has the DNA TGCGCCAGCAGCCAAGATTCGTCCTCTGGGGCCAACGTCCTGACTTTC.

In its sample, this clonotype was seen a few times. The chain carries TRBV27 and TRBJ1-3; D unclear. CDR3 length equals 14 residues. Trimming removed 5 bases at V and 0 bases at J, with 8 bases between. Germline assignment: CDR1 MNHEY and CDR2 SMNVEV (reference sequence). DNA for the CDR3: TGTGCCAGCAGTCCGACGGACTCTGGAAACACCATATATTTT. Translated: CASSPTDSGNTIYF.

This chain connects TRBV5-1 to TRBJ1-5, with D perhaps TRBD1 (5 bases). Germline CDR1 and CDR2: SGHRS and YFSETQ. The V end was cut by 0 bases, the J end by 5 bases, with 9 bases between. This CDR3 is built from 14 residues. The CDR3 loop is CASSLEPGDQPQHF. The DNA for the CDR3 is TGCGCCAGCAGCTTGGAACCGGGGGATCAGCCCCAGCATTTT.

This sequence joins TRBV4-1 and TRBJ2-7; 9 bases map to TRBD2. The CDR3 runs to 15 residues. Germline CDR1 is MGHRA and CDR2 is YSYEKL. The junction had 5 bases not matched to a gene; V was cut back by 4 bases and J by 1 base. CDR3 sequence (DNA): TGCGCCAGCAGCCCGCGGGGGGGACTATCCTACGAGCAGTACTTC. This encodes CASSPRGGLSYEQYF.